This entry features one TCR beta chain sequence. Its specific antigen is unknown. No clone much larger than this one lies a single base away; base qualities are absent. The CDR3 contains 15 residues, cysteine and phenylalanine counted. Only the CDR3 region is kept as DNA, spanning 45 bases read in frame from base 1. After removal of 3 bases from V and 0 bases from J, the junction retains 5 bases not matched to a gene. The germline V gene supplies CDR1 SGDLS and CDR2 YYNGEE. The data derive from a study of blood T cell repertoires in COVID-19 (dated by TCRdb to 2020 to 2021). For the study in its entirety: Collaborator samples came from the United States, Italy and Spain and covered acute and convalescent phases of COVID-19. Where available, HLA class I and class II types were obtained from metadata supplied by the sample provider rather than from assay-based typing. The repertoires were released in a freely available public database intended as a resource for research on the immune response to SARS-CoV-2. The dataset comprised deeply sampled blood TCRbeta repertoires from subjects exposed to, actively infected with, or recovered from COVID-19. Sample metadata almost always included a de-identified subject ID, COVID-19 status, age in years and sex. The prospective study material was composed of cDNA or gDNA derived from T cells, B-cell-depleted T cells, or PBMCs. The samples were drawn from the first 160 participants of the ongoing ImmuneRACE study and from over a thousand subjects provided by 6 global collaborators. Study-wide findings and limitations: How much clinical and demographic metadata was included differed by source and by participant, and the metadata was provided uncurated.

TCRbeta CDR3 regions were amplified from genomic DNA by means of the immunoSEQ Assay, a bias-controlled multiplex PCR. The study's processing was this. The number of nucleated cells in each sample was estimated by amplification of reference gene primers within the assay. Sequence reads were collapsed and filtered to measure the absolute abundance of every unique TCRbeta CDR3 rearrangement. For each sample, productive Simpson clonality was calculated by taking the square root of Simpson's diversity index across productive rearrangements. TCRdb took over this immuneACCESS table, retaining in-frame rearrangements with V and J assigned. Such tables are incomplete; in checked studies, under half of the missing clones stem from an unresolved V gene, and the remainder is unexplained. That table is the source of V, J and clone size, and D and trimming were worked out from the DNA. Within this sample are 55,000 to 60,000 clones, with 75% to 80% of them counted one time only. Of the sample, 22% is held by the ten largest clones.

Whole blood was collected in K2EDTA tubes by collaborating institutions according to the institutions' own protocols. For TCRbeta analysis, collaborators shipped samples in one of three forms: frozen whole blood, isolated PBMCs, or DNA extracted from either of those sample types. This receptor was obtained from a man aged 45 to 65 with active or convalescent COVID-19. The chain was built from TRBV9 and TRBJ1-2; 7 middle bases align to TRBD1. Sequenced material: peripheral blood. The DNA reads TGTGCCAGCAGCGCTTGGGACAGCACTAACTATGGCTACACCTTC. This encodes CASSAWDSTNYGYTF. With the portions outside the CDR3 filled from the reference TRBV9 and TRBJ1-2 genes, the complete variable region becomes DSGVTQTPKHLITATGQRVTLRCSPRSGDLSVYWYQQSLDQGLQFLIQYYNGEERAKGNILERFSAQQFPDLHSELNLSSLELGDSALYFCASSAWDSTNYGYTFGSGTRLTVV.